This entry lists 8 T cell receptor beta chains sequenced from one sample in a study of T cells in Graves' hyperthyroidism and ophthalmopathy. Using RNA transcripts as the source, TCR beta CDR3 regions were amplified. Carried out on the TCR CDR3, a first-round RT-PCR used the HTBI primer set. One entry per CDR3 protein results from TCRdb running MiXCR on the multiplex PCR reads. The sample has about 640,000 distinct CDR3 sequences; around 20% are singletons. Sequenced material: blood. Source of these receptors: a man younger than 45 with Graves' ophthalmopathy.

DNA for the CDR3: TGTGCCAGCAGAAAATCAGATACGCAGTATTTT. Translation gives CASRKSDTQYF. V is TRBV11-2 and J is TRBJ2-3; no firm D call. This CDR3 is 11 amino acids long. Germline CDR1 reads SGHAT; CDR2 reads FQNNGV. Trimming pared 6 bases from V and 4 bases from J, leaving 5 bases between.

This clonotype was counted at least ten times. The chain is built from TRBV28 and TRBJ1-3; D gene ambiguous. Germline V gene data show CDR1 as MDHEN and CDR2 as SYDVKM. The CDR3 spans 15 residues. Between the trimmed V and J ends, which lost 2 bases and 4 bases, there was a span of 12 bases. The CDR3: CASSLQWQAGNTIYF. DNA for the CDR3: TGTGCCAGCAGTTTACAGTGGCAGGCCGGAAACACCATATATTTT.

Ten or more counts support this clonotype. The chain is built from TRBV6-1 and TRBJ1-1; TRBD1 might be the D (5 bases). The CDR3 has 15 amino acids. V was cut by 3 bases and J by 4 bases, with 15 bases left in between. Germline values: CDR1 MNHNS, CDR2 SASEGT. CDR3 sequence: CASSDASQGITEAFF. The CDR3 coding sequence is TGTGCCAGCAGTGATGCGTCTCAGGGTATCACTGAAGCTTTCTTT.

This clonotype appeared a few times. The rearrangement uses TRBV7-2 and TRBJ2-4; possibly TRBD1 for D (7 bases). The CDR3 consists of 13 residues. Germline CDR1 is SGHTA and CDR2 is FQGNSA. The V end lost 7 bases, the J end lost 6 bases, and 13 bases lay between the germline ends. CDR3 sequence: CASNPGGSNIQYF. The CDR3 nucleotides are TGTGCCAGCAACCCAGGGGGGTCAAACATTCAGTACTTC.

The chain employs TRBV7-9 and TRBJ1-2; D may be TRBD1 (6 bases). V lost 4 bases and J 4 bases, leaving 13 bases between the germline ends. Germline V gene sequence: CDR1 SEHNR, CDR2 FQNEAQ (reference sequence). The CDR3 totals 14 residues. This CDR3 is CASSSRTDRYGYTF. As DNA, the CDR3 is TGTGCCAGCAGCTCCCGGACAGATCGCTATGGCTACACCTTC.

As concerns this clonotype: This may stem from a read error, because a much larger clone lies one nucleotide away. CDR3 loop: CASRVASNQPQRF. CDR3 nucleotide sequence: TGTGCCAGCAGAGTCGCGAGCAATCAGCCCCAGCGTTTT. The chain recombines TRBV2 with TRBJ1-5; D gene uncertain. The CDR3 runs 13 residues. Germline assignment: CDR1 SNHLY and CDR2 FYNNEI.

This clonotype showed up just once. The rearrangement links TRBV4-1 to TRBJ2-7; D remains unclear. CDR1 MGHRA and CDR2 YSYEKL come from the germline V gene. The CDR3 length is 14 residues. V was clipped by 1 base and J by 0 bases, with 7 bases between them. The CDR3 protein is CASSQAPGSYEQYF. CDR3 nucleotide sequence: TGCGCCAGCAGCCAAGCCCCAGGCTCCTACGAGCAGTACTTC.

The count of this clonotype is one. The chain uses TRBV27 and TRBJ2-7; weak D call: TRBD2 (5 bases). Germline V CDR1 and CDR2: MNHEY, SMNVEV (reference sequence). Trimming cost V 3 bases and J 4 bases, with 13 bases left between them. CDR3 length: 14 amino acids. CDR3 nucleotides: TGTGCCAGCAGTTTGCGGGCTAACAAATACGAGCAGTACTTC. Encoded protein: CASSLRANKYEQYF.